This record covers a single T cell receptor (beta chain). Its antigen is unknown. V shed 0 bases and J shed 8 bases, with 16 bases lying between them. This CDR3 spans 14 amino acids. Per germline, CDR1 GTSNPN and CDR2 SVGIG (reference sequence). TCR beta CDR3 regions were amplified from RNA. Primed by the HTBI set, a first-round RT-PCR was run on the TCR CDR3. TCRdb re-analysed the multiplex PCR reads in MiXCR, keeping a single row per CDR3 protein. Counted here are about half a million distinct CDR3 sequences, roughly 20% occurring once; the ten biggest clones make up approximately 26%. This sample was taken from a study of T cells in Graves' hyperthyroidism and ophthalmopathy. Study results and limitations: From stable hyperthyroidism, ophthalmopathy was set apart by a 13 V-J model. The blood repertoire included most of the expanded thyroid clonotypes above 0.001.

Exclusion followed for patients with uncontrolled infection, other autoimmune disease, pregnancy or lactation. V is TRBV30 and J is TRBJ1-2; no firm D call. This clonotype originated in a man between 18 and 35 years old with Graves' hyperthyroidism. The material sequenced was blood. CDR3 loop: CAWSVSLGRVGYTF. The CDR3 DNA follows: TGTGCCTGGAGTGTAAGTTTGGGCAGAGTCGGCTACACCTTC.